The table lists the clone carrying this TCR delta chain with a few counts. The TCRdb protein comes from a much larger clone and disagrees with this DNA's translation at residue 15, likely due to a read error; the protein given here is derived from the DNA. Each sorted gammadelta sample had TRG and TRD chains sequenced. TCRdb made new clone calls on the multiplex PCR reads using CATT. The repertoire consists of about 89,000 delta-chain clones, with over 1.1% occurring once and the leading ten covering more than 7%. Vgamma9/Vdelta2+ and Vdelta2-negative gammadelta T cells were flow-sorted from PBMC for bulk sequencing. The data were obtained in a study of γδ T cells in repeated Plasmodium falciparum infection. Study-level information: Timepoints: baseline, immediately before selected infections, and 21 days after every infection.

The CDR3 consists of 22 residues. CDR1 and CDR2 (germline): TSWWSYY, QGS. V was trimmed by 8 bases and J by 0 bases, leaving 37 bases between them. The chain joins TRDV1 to TRDJ1; the D call may be TRDD2 or TRDD3 (5 bases each). The J gene, absent from TCRdb, was called here by matching the DNA to germline. This clonotype was sampled from a pool of human donors (malaria-infected and uninfected, not separated). Specimen: gamma-delta T cells from blood. In DNA, the CDR3 is TGTGCTCTTTACTTCCCGGGGTTCTTTCGGGCGGGATTCTCTCGCTACACCGATAAACTCATCTTT. The encoded protein is CALYFPGFFRAGFSRYTDKLIF.